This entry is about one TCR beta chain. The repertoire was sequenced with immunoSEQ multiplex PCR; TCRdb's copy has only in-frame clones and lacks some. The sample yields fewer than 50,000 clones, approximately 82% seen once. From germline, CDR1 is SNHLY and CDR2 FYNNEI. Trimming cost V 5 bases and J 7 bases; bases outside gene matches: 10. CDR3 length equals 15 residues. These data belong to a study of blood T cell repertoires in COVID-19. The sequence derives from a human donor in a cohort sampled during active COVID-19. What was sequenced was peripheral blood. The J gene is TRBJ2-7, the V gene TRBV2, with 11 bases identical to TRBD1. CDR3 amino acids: CASSLWTGGNTEQYF. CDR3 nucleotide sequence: TGTGCCAGCAGTCTCTGGACAGGGGGCAACACAGAGCAGTACTTC.